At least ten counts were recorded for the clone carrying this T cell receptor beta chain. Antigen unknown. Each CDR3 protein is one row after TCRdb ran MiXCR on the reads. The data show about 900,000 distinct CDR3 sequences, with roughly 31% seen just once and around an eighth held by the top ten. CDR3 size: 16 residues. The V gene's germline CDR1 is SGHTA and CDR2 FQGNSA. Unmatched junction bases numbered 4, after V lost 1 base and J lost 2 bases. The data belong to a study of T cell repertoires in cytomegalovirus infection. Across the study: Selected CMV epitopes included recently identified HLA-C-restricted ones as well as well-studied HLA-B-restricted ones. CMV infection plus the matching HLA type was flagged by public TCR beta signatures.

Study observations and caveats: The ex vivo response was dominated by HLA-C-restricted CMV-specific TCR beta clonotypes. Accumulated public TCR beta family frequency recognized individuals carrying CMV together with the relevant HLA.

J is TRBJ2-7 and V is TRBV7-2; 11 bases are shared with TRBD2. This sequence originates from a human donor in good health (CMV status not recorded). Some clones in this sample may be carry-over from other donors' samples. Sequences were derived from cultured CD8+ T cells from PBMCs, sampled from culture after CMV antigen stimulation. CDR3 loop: CASSLERSGGAYEQYF. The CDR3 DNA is TGTGCCAGCAGCTTAGAACGTAGCGGGGGGGCCTACGAGCAGTACTTC. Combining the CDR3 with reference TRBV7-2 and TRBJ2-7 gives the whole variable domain GAGVSQSPSNKVTEKGKDVELRCDPISGHTALYWYRQSLGQGLEFLIYFQGNSAPDKSGLPSDRFSAERTGGSVSTLTIQRTQQEDSAVYLCASSLERSGGAYEQYFGPGTRLTVT.